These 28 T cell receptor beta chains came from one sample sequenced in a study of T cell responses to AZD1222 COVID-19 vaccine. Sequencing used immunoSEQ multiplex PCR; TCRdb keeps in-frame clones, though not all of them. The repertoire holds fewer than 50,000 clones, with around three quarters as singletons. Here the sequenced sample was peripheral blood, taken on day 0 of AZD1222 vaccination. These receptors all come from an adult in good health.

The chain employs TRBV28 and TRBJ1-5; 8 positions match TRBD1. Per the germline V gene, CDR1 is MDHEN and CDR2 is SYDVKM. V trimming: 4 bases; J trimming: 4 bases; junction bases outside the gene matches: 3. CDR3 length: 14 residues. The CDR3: CASSWTGLNQPQHF. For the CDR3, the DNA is TGTGCCAGCAGTTGGACAGGGTTGAATCAGCCCCAGCATTTT. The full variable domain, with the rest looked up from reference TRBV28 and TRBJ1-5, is DVKVTQSSRYLVKRTGEKVFLECVQDMDHENMFWYRQDPGLGLRLIYFSYDVKMKEKGDIPEGYSVSREKKERFSLILESASTNQTSMYLCASSWTGLNQPQHFGDGTRLSIL.

CDR3 nucleotide sequence: TGTGCCAGCAGTTACTCGAATAGCAATCAGCCCCAGCATTTT. Amino acids: CASSYSNSNQPQHF. The chain joins TRBV6-5 to TRBJ1-5, with D hard to call. Germline assignment: CDR1 MNHEY and CDR2 SVGAGI. This CDR3 region has 14 residues. The V gene lost 0 bases and the J gene lost 0 bases, with 3 bases spanning the gap.

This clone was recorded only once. The CDR3 region has the DNA TGTGCCACCAGCAGGCTATTCGGGGGGGATACGCAGTATTTT. Its translation: CATSRLFGGDTQYF. The chain has TRBV15 and TRBJ2-3, with 7 bases lining up with TRBD2. Germline-derived CDR1 and CDR2 are LNHNV and YYDKDF (reference sequence). CDR3 length: 14 residues. The V gene end was trimmed by 3 bases and the J gene end by 6 bases; junction bases not matched to a gene: 6.

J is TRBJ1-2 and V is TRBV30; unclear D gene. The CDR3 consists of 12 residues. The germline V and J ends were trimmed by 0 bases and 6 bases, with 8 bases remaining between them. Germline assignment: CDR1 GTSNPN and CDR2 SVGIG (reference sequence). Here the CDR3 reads CAWSVLSHGYTF. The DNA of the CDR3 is TGTGCCTGGAGTGTTCTCAGCCATGGCTACACCTTC. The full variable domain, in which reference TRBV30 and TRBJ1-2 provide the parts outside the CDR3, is SQTIHQWPATLVQPVGSPLSLECTVEGTSNPNLYWYRQAAGRGLQLLFYSVGIGQISSEVPQNLSASRPQDRQFILSSKKLLLSDSGFYLCAWSVLSHGYTFGSGTRLTVV.

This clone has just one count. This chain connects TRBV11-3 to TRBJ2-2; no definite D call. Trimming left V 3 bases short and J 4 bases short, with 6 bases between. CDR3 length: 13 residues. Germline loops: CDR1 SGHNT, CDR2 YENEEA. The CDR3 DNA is TGTGCCAGCAGCTTCGTAAGCACCGGGGAGCTGTTTTTT. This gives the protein CASSFVSTGELFF.

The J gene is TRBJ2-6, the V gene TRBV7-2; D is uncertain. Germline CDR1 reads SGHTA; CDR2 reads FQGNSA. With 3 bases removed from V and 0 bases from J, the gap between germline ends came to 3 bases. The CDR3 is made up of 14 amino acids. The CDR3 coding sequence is TGTGCCAGCAGCTTCAGCTCTGGGGCCAACGTCCTGACTTTC. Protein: CASSFSSGANVLTF.

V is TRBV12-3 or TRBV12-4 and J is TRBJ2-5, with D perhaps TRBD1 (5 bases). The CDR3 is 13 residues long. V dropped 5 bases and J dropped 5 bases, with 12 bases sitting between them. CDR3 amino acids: CASSGGHAETQYF. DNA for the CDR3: TGTGCCAGCAGTGGTGGACATGCGGAGACCCAGTACTTC.

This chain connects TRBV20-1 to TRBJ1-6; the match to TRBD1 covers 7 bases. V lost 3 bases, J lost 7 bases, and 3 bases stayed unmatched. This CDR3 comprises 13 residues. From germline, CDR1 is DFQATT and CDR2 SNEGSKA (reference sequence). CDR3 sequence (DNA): TGCAGTGCTAGTCCCAGGGGGAATTCACCCCTCCACTTT. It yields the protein CSASPRGNSPLHF.

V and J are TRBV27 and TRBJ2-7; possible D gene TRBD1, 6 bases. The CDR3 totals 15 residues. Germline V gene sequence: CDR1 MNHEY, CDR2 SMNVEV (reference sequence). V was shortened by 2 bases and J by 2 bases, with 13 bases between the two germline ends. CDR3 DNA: TGTGCCAGCAGTTTACAACAGGGTAGGACCTACGAGCAGTACTTC. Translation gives CASSLQQGRTYEQYF.

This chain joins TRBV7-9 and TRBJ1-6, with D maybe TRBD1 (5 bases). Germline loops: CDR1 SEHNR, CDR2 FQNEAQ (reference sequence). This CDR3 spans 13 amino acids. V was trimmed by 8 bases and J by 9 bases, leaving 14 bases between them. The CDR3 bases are TGTGCCAGCTCCCAGGGCACATCTTCACCCCTCCACTTT. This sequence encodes CASSQGTSSPLHF.

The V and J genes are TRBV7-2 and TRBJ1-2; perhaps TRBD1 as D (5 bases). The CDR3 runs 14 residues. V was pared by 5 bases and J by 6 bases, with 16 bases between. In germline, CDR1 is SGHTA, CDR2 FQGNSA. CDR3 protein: CASSPPGAWNGYTF. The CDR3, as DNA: TGTGCCAGCAGCCCCCCCGGGGCCTGGAATGGCTACACCTTC.

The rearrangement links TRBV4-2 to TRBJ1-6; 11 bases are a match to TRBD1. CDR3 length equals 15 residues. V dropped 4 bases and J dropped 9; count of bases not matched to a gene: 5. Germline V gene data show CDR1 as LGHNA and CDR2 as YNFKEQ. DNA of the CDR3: TGTGCCAGCAGCCGACCGGGACAGGGGGTTTCACCCCTCCACTTT. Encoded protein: CASSRPGQGVSPLHF.

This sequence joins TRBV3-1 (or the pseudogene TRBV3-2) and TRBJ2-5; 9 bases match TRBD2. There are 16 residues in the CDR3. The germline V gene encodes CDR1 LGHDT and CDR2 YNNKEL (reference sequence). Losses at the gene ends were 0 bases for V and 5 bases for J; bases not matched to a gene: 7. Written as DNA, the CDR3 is TGTGCCAGCAGCCAAGATGGCGCGGGGGGGCGGGAGACCCAGTACTTC. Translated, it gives CASSQDGAGGRETQYF.

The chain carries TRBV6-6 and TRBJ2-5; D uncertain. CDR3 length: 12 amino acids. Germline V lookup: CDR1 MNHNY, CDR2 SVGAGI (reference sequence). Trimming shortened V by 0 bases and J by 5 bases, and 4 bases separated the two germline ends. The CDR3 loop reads CASSYSLETQYF. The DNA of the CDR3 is TGTGCCAGCAGTTACTCGTTGGAGACCCAGTACTTC.

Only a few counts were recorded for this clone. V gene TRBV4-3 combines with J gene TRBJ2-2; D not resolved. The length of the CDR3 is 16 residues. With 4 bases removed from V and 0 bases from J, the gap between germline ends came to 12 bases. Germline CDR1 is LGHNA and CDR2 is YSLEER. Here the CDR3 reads CASSPRYPSNTGELFF. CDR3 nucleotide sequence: TGCGCCAGCAGCCCCCGATACCCCTCGAACACCGGGGAGCTGTTTTTT.

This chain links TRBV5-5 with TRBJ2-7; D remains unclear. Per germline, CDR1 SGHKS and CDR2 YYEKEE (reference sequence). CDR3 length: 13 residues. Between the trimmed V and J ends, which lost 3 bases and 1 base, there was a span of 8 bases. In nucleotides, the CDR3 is TGTGCCAGCAGCTCCAGCCGGTCCTACGAGCAGTACTTC. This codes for CASSSSRSYEQYF.

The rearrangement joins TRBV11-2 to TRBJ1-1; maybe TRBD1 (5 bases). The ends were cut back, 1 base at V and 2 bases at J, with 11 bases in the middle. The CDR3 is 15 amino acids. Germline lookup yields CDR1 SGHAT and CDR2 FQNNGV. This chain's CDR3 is CASSLGLGPNTEAFF. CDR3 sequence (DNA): TGTGCCAGCAGCTTAGGTCTGGGACCAAACACTGAAGCTTTCTTT. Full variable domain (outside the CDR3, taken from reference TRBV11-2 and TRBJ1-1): EAGVAQSPRYKIIEKRQSVAFWCNPISGHATLYWYQQILGQGPKLLIQFQNNGVVDDSQLPKDRFSAERLKGVDSTLKIQPAKLEDSAVYLCASSLGLGPNTEAFFGQGTRLTVV.

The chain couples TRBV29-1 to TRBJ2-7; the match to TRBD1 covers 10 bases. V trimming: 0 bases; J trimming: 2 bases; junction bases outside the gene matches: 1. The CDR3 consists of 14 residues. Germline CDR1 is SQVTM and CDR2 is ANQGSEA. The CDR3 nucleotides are TGCAGCGTTGAAGACGGGACAGGGGCCTACGAGCAGTACTTC. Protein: CSVEDGTGAYEQYF.

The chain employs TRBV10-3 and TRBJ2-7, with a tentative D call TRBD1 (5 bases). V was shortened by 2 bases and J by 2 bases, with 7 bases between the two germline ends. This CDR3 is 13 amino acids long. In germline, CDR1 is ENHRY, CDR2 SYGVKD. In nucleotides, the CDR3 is TGTGCCATCAGTGAGAGGACAACCTACGAGCAGTACTTC. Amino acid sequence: CAISERTTYEQYF.

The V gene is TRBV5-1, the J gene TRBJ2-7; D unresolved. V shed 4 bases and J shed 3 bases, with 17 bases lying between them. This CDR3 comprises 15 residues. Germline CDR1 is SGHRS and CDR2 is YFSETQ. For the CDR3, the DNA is TGCGCCAGCAGCCCTGTACGGTTCCCCGGCTACGAGCAGTACTTC. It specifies CASSPVRFPGYEQYF. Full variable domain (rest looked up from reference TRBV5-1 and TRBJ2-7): KAGVTQTPRYLIKTRGQQVTLSCSPISGHRSVSWYQQTPGQGLQFLFEYFSETQRNKGNFPGRFSGRQFSNSRSEMNVSTLELGDSALYLCASSPVRFPGYEQYFGPGTRLTVT.

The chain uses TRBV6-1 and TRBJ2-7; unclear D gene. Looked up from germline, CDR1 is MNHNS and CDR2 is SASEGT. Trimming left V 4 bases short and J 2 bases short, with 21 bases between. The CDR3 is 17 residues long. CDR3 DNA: TGTGCCAGCAGTGGCCCGGCGGCTAGGACGGGCGCCTACGAGCAGTACTTC. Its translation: CASSGPAARTGAYEQYF.

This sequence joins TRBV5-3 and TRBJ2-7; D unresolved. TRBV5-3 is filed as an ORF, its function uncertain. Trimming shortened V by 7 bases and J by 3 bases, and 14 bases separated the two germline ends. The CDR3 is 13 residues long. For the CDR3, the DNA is TGTGCCAGATGTCTAGTCGGCGGCTACGAGCAGTACTTC. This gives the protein CARCLVGGYEQYF.

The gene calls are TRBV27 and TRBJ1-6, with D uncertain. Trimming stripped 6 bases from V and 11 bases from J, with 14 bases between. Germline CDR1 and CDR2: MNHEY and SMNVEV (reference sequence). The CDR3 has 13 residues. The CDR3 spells CASSRAPTAPLHF. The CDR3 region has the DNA TGTGCCAGCAGCCGGGCCCCAACGGCACCCCTCCACTTT.

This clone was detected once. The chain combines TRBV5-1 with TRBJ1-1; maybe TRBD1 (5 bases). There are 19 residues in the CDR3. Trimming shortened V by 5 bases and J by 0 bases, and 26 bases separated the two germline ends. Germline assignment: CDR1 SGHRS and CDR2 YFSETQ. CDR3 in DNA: TGCGCCAGCAGTTTAAAAGGGTACTTGGGACGGGTCATGAACACTGAAGCTTTCTTT. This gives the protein CASSLKGYLGRVMNTEAFF. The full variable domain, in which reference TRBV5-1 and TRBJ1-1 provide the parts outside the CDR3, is KAGVTQTPRYLIKTRGQQVTLSCSPISGHRSVSWYQQTPGQGLQFLFEYFSETQRNKGNFPGRFSGRQFSNSRSEMNVSTLELGDSALYLCASSLKGYLGRVMNTEAFFGQGTRLTVV.

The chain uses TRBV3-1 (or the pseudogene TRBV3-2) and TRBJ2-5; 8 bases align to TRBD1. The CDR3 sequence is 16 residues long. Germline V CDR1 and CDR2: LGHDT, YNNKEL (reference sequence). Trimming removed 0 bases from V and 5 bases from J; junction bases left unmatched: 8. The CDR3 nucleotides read TGTGCCAGCAGCCAAGATCTGGCAGGGGGCATGGAGACCCAGTACTTC. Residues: CASSQDLAGGMETQYF.

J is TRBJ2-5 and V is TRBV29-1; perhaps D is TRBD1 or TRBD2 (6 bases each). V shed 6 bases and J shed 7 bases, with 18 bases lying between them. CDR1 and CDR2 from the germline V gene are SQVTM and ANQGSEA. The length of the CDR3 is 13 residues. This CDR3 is CSVRRGVPGTQYF. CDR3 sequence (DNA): TGCAGCGTAAGAAGGGGGGTCCCCGGGACCCAGTACTTC.

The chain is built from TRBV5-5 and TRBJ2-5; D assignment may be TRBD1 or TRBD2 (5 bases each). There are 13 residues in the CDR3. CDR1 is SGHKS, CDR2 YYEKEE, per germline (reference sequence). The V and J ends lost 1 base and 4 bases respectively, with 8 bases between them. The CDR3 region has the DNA TGTGCCAGCAGCTTGAGGGACGGAGAGACCCAGTACTTC. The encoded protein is CASSLRDGETQYF.

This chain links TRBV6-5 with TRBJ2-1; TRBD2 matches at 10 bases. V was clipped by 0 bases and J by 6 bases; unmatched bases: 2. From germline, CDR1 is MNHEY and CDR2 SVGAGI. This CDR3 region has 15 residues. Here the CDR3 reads CASSYSSGGANEQFF. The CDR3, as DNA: TGTGCCAGCAGTTACTCCAGCGGGGGGGCCAATGAGCAGTTCTTC.